This T cell receptor beta chain was obtained from a study of CD8+CD57+ T cells in acquired aplastic anemia. About the research overall: The mean DNA yield obtained from sorted CD4+ and CD8+ cells came to about 3.2 ug. The study, taken as a whole, reports: Patients did not significantly differ from controls in CD8+ Simpson's diversity. Patients and controls turned out to have twenty-nine CD8+ CDR3 sequences in common.

The sample holds many counts of this clonotype. The target antigen is unknown. At one of its ends the junction is not consistent with the germline gene, which may arise from a read error. CDR1 is SGHNT and CDR2 is YENEEA in the germline V gene. The CDR3 is made up of 15 amino acids. Those patients picked for sequencing had displayed CD8+CD57+ cell expansion on flow cytometry. Blood samples were obtained from patients who had received no prior therapy. TCR beta VDJ and CDR3 profiling used genomic DNA as template. MiXCR, applied by TCRdb to the reads, yields one record per CDR3 protein. There are about 180,000 distinct CDR3 sequences in the sample; 48% occur only once, and 10% to 15% lies in the top ten.

The sample consisted of sorted CD4+, CD8+, or CD8+CD57+ T cells (not recorded which) from PBMCs. This clonotype was obtained from a human donor with aplastic anemia. The chain couples TRBV11-3 to TRBJ2-7, with 8 positions matching TRBD2. The CDR3 bases are TGTGCCAGCGGCTTAGACGGCGGGGGGAACTACGAGCAGTACTTC. Translating it yields CASGLDGGGNYEQYF.